The 24 T cell receptor beta chains listed next were all sequenced from one sample in a study of T cell responses to AZD1222 COVID-19 vaccine (dated by TCRdb to the early 2020s). The time point label, read with the paper, signifies: about 28 days (+/-7) after the second vaccine dose. The library came from the immunoSEQ multiplex PCR assay. TCRdb re-hosts the immuneACCESS table, in-frame sequences only. Its copies lack some clones; in the studies checked, an unresolved V gene accounts for under half of them, and the cause for the rest is not known. The table for this sample lists 250,000 to 300,000 clones; around 93% of them were counted only once. The ten largest make up around 0.5% of the sample. Sequencing was performed on peripheral blood, taken 28 days after the second AZD1222 dose. These receptors originate from an adult who received the AZD1222 COVID-19 vaccine.

The chain employs TRBV5-5 and TRBJ2-1, with D unclear. This CDR3 region has 15 residues. Germline V gene data show CDR1 as SGHKS and CDR2 as YYEKEE (reference sequence). V dropped 2 bases and J dropped 0 bases, with 9 bases sitting between them. The CDR3 DNA sequence: TGTGCCAGCAGCTTTCGAGAGGACTCCTACAATGAGCAGTTCTTC. Translation: CASSFREDSYNEQFF.

This rearrangement joins TRBV6-5 to TRBJ1-4; TRBD1 matches at 11 bases. V trimming: 5 bases; J trimming: 7 bases; junction bases outside the gene matches: 6. The CDR3 loop spans 15 amino acids. The germline CDR1 and CDR2 sequences are MNHEY and SVGAGI. The CDR3 loop reads CASSNTGTGGEKLFF. CDR3 DNA sequence: TGTGCCAGCAGTAACACCGGGACAGGGGGTGAAAAACTGTTTTTT.

The chain is built from TRBV6-5 and TRBJ1-2; D unclear. V was cut by 7 bases and J by 4 bases, with 16 bases left in between. Germline CDR1 reads MNHEY; CDR2 reads SVGAGI. This CDR3 comprises 14 residues. As DNA, the CDR3 is TGTGCCAGCACCCCCTCGGGCGGAATCTATGGCTACACCTTC. Its translation: CASTPSGGIYGYTF.

V and J are TRBV7-9 and TRBJ2-7; no firm D call. V was shortened by 2 bases and J by 6 bases, with 8 bases between the two germline ends. The CDR3 extends over 12 amino acids. The germline gives CDR1 SEHNR, CDR2 FQNEAQ (reference sequence). The CDR3 DNA reads TGTGCCAGCAGCTTAAGGAACTCCGAGCAGTACTTC. This gives the protein CASSLRNSEQYF.

The chain has TRBV5-4 and TRBJ2-5; 10 nucleotides match TRBD2. The V gene's germline CDR1 is SGHNT and CDR2 YYREEE (reference sequence). The length of the CDR3 is 17 residues. Unmatched junction bases numbered 12, after V lost 4 bases and J lost 3 bases. In DNA, the CDR3 is TGTGCCAGCAGCACCGGGGGTAGCGGGGGGCCTAAAGAGACCCAGTACTTC. This gives the protein CASSTGGSGGPKETQYF. The entire variable domain, with the rest obtained from reference TRBV5-4 and TRBJ2-5, is as follows: ETGVTQSPTHLIKTRGQQVTLRCSSQSGHNTVSWYQQALGQGPQFIFQYYREEENGRGNFPPRFSGLQFPNYSSELNVNALELDDSALYLCASSTGGSGGPKETQYFGPGTRLLVL.

This chain joins TRBV4-3 and TRBJ2-2; TRBD1 aligns across 10 bases. V gave up 4 bases and J gave up 6 bases; unmatched junction bases: 8. The CDR3 loop spans 16 amino acids. The V gene's germline CDR1 is LGHNA and CDR2 YSLEER. CDR3 nucleotides: TGCGCCAGCAGCCTCCAAGGACAGGGGGTCGCCGGGGAGCTGTTTTTT. Its protein is CASSLQGQGVAGELFF.

As to this clone: The junction shows a germline mismatch at one end, possibly a read error. V usage is TRBV7-3 and J usage is TRBJ1-6; the match to TRBD1 covers 7 bases. CDR1 is SGHTA and CDR2 is FQGTGA in the germline V gene. The CDR3 contains 15 residues. The CDR3 bases are TGTGCCAGCAGCTCCATAACTAAGGGGGCGCAGGGCAGCGACTTT. As protein: CASSSITKGAQGSDF.

In the case of this clone: Other DNA variants within this sample encode the same CDR3. The V call is TRBV10-3, the J call TRBJ1-5; D unresolved. Germline V lookup: CDR1 ENHRY, CDR2 SYGVKD. CDR3 length equals 14 residues. The ends were cut back, 4 bases at V and 0 bases at J, with 7 bases in the middle. CDR3 coding DNA: TGTGCCATCAGTGGAACCAATAGCAATCAGCCCCAGCATTTT. Its translation: CAISGTNSNQPQHF.

This chain uses TRBV7-2 with TRBJ2-7; 7 bases are a match to TRBD2. Germline CDR1 reads SGHTA; CDR2 reads FQGNSA. CDR3 length: 14 amino acids. After removal of 3 bases from V and 5 bases from J, the junction contained 7 bases not matched to a gene. The CDR3 sequence: CASSLRQTSNEQYF. CDR3 nucleotides: TGTGCCAGCAGCTTGCGGCAGACTAGCAACGAGCAGTACTTC.

This clone came up once. The chain recombines TRBV28 with TRBJ2-1; 9 bases fit TRBD1. CDR1 and CDR2 from the germline V gene are MDHEN and SYDVKM. Trimming removed 4 bases from V and 4 bases from J; junction bases left unmatched: 8. The CDR3 is 16 residues long. The CDR3 DNA sequence: TGTGCCAGCAGTTCCCTCGGGGACAGGGTTTACAATGAGCAGTTCTTC. Translated: CASSSLGDRVYNEQFF.

Concerning this clone: This CDR3 is also generated by other DNA sequences in the sample. The V and J genes are TRBV19 and TRBJ2-2; D gene unclear. The CDR3 covers 11 residues. Trimming took 5 bases from V and 5 from J, leaving 3 bases between them. CDR1 is LNHDA and CDR2 is SQIVND in the germline V gene (reference sequence). The CDR3 sequence is CASSYTGELFF. In nucleotides, the CDR3 is TGTGCCAGTAGTTATACCGGGGAGCTGTTTTTT.

The CDR3 DNA reads TGCGCCAGCAGACCTACAGGACTCAATGAAAAACTGTTTTTT. Its translation: CASRPTGLNEKLFF. The chain uses TRBV5-1 and TRBJ1-4, with a weak D call TRBD1 (5 bases). Germline V lookup: CDR1 SGHRS, CDR2 YFSETQ. There are 14 residues in the CDR3. V lost 5 bases and J lost 5, with 13 bases in between.

The rearrangement links TRBV23-1 to TRBJ1-5, with TRBD1 identical over 10 bases. TRBV23-1 is classed as an ORF, of uncertain function. The CDR3 spans 17 residues. With V trimmed by 0 bases and J by 3 bases, 5 bases remained unmatched. As DNA, the CDR3 is TGCGCCAGCAGTCAATCGGGGGGGACAGGGGTCAATCAGCCCCAGCATTTT. It yields the protein CASSQSGGTGVNQPQHF.

The chain couples TRBV10-3 to TRBJ1-2, with 7 bases matching TRBD1. CDR1 and CDR2 (germline): ENHRY, SYGVKD. The CDR3 has 14 amino acids. With 5 bases clipped from V and 4 bases from J, the junction kept 7 bases outside the gene matches. CDR3 region: CAISSGGVTYGYTF. CDR3 DNA sequence: TGTGCCATCAGTTCAGGGGGAGTGACCTATGGCTACACCTTC.

V is TRBV5-6 and J is TRBJ1-2; D is unresolved. V lost 6 bases, J lost 6 bases, and 12 bases lay in between. Germline assignment: CDR1 SGHDT and CDR2 YYEEEE. CDR3 length equals 12 residues. The CDR3 DNA sequence: TGTGCCAGCACCCGGGGAAGCGATGGCTACACCTTC. Encoded protein: CASTRGSDGYTF.

This sequence joins TRBV7-2 and TRBJ2-2; D might be TRBD2 (6 bases). From germline, CDR1 is SGHTA and CDR2 FQGNSA. CDR3 length: 16 residues. V lost 5 bases to trimming and J lost 1 base, with 14 bases between them. DNA of the CDR3: TGTGCCAGCAGCCTCGCTAGCGTCGGGAACACCGGGGAGCTGTTTTTT. Its protein product is CASSLASVGNTGELFF.

J is TRBJ2-1 and V is TRBV3-1 (or the pseudogene TRBV3-2); maybe TRBD1 (6 bases). This CDR3 spans 14 amino acids. Germline CDR1 is LGHDT and CDR2 is YNNKEL (reference sequence). Trimming pared 4 bases from V and 4 bases from J, leaving 11 bases between. Here the CDR3 reads CASSPYTGYNEQFF. Here the CDR3 DNA reads TGTGCCAGCAGCCCCTACACAGGGTACAATGAGCAGTTCTTC.

The chain carries TRBV5-8 and TRBJ2-5; possible D gene TRBD2, 6 bases. The germline CDR1 and CDR2 sequences are SGHTS and YDEGEE. V gave up 4 bases and J gave up 4 bases, with 17 bases separating them. The CDR3 is 15 amino acids. Here the CDR3 reads CASSPYGGIGETQYF. The CDR3 coding sequence is TGTGCCAGCAGCCCTTACGGAGGGATAGGAGAGACCCAGTACTTC.

The chain is built from TRBV5-4 and TRBJ2-3; TRBD1 matches at 9 bases. CDR3 size: 17 residues. The germline V gene encodes CDR1 SGHNT and CDR2 YYREEE (reference sequence). Trimming cost V 4 bases and J 2 bases; bases outside gene matches: 11. The CDR3 reads CASSKGLGTGLTDTQYF. The CDR3, as DNA: TGTGCCAGCAGCAAGGGCCTCGGGACAGGGCTCACAGATACGCAGTATTTT.

This sequence joins TRBV18 and TRBJ1-1, with 7 bases lining up with TRBD1. V lost 8 bases, J lost 1 base, and 4 bases stayed unmatched. Germline V CDR1 and CDR2: KGHSH, LQKENI. The CDR3 consists of 13 residues. The CDR3 sequence is CASVRGSNTEAFF. CDR3 nucleotide sequence: TGTGCCAGCGTCAGGGGGTCGAACACTGAAGCTTTCTTT.

V is TRBV28 and J is TRBJ2-1; no definite D call. Between the trimmed V and J ends, which lost 6 bases and 0 bases, there was a span of 15 bases. CDR1 and CDR2 (germline): MDHEN, SYDVKM. The CDR3 consists of 16 residues. CDR3: CASRIPDESSYNEQFF. As DNA, the CDR3 is TGTGCCAGCAGAATCCCCGACGAGAGCTCCTACAATGAGCAGTTCTTC.

V is TRBV28 and J is TRBJ1-4; D gene uncertain. The germline V gene encodes CDR1 MDHEN and CDR2 SYDVKM. The CDR3 covers 15 residues. V gave up 3 bases and J gave up 6 bases, with 14 bases separating them. The CDR3 sequence is CASSFSYRFYEKLFF. CDR3 in DNA: TGTGCCAGCAGTTTTTCTTATAGGTTCTATGAAAAACTGTTTTTT.

The chain carries TRBV10-1 and TRBJ1-1, with TRBD1 identical over 9 bases. Germline-derived CDR1 and CDR2 are WNHNN and SYGVQD (reference sequence). This CDR3 region has 17 residues. Unmatched junction bases numbered 9, after V lost 3 bases and J lost 1 base. CDR3 region: CASSDQTGQGKNTEAFF. The CDR3 coding sequence is TGCGCCAGCAGTGACCAAACGGGACAGGGCAAGAACACTGAAGCTTTCTTT.

This clone occurred a few times. V is TRBV9 and J is TRBJ2-3, with D perhaps matching TRBD2 (6 bases). From germline, CDR1 is SGDLS and CDR2 YYNGEE. CDR3 size: 16 residues. Trimming took off 0 bases at V and 6 bases at J, with 17 bases between the two ends. This CDR3 reads CASSVETGELRDTQYF. The CDR3 DNA reads as TGTGCCAGCAGCGTAGAGACGGGAGAGCTAAGGGATACGCAGTATTTT.